These T cell receptor beta chains were read from a single sample in a study of siplizumab effects on memory and regulatory T cells. This table comes from immunoSEQ multiplex PCR, and its TCRdb copy is limited to in-frame clones, with some not included. This sample has about 57,000 clones, with around 78% found just once. The specimen was memory CD4+ T cells sorted from blood. The receptors shown here come from a human donor in good health. CDR3s include the opening cysteine and the closing phenylalanine or tryptophan. The D gene is left open where the match is weak. Rows may omit the clone size; those that give it use once, few, many or a size class.

size: .
length: 14
V: TRBV5-6
D: .
J: TRBJ2-7
CDR3: CASSLGWRAYEQYF
DNA: TGTGCCAGCAGCTTGGGGTGGCGGGCCTACGAGCAGTACTTC

size: .
length: 14
V: TRBV7-9
D: .
J: TRBJ1-5
CDR3: CASSLDSFNQPQHF
DNA: TGTGCCAGCAGCCTTGACAGCTTCAATCAGCCCCAGCATTTT

size: .
length: 18
V: TRBV6-4
D: .
J: TRBJ1-6
CDR3: CASSDSWGSWVRRSPLHF
DNA: TGTGCCAGCAGTGACTCGTGGGGGTCCTGGGTAAGACGGTCACCCCTCCACTTT

size: once
length: 14
V: TRBV6-5
D: .
J: TRBJ2-7
CDR3: CASRGGGSGGEQYF
DNA: TGTGCCAGCAGAGGGGGCGGGAGCGGTGGCGAGCAGTACTTC

size: few
length: 15
V: TRBV5-1
D: .
J: TRBJ2-3
CDR3: CASSTRLPSTDTQYF
DNA: TGCGCCAGCAGCACCCGACTACCTAGCACAGATACGCAGTATTTT

size: .
length: 16
V: TRBV5-1
D: TRBD2
J: TRBJ2-2
CDR3: CASSLGLAGVPGELFF
DNA: TGCGCCAGCAGCTTGGGACTAGCGGGAGTCCCCGGGGAGCTGTTTTTT

size: .
length: 14
V: TRBV6-6
D: TRBD1
J: TRBJ1-1
CDR3: CASSYDRGNTEAFF
DNA: TGTGCCAGCAGTTACGACAGGGGGAACACTGAAGCTTTCTTT

size: .
length: 15
V: TRBV18
D: .
J: TRBJ2-7
CDR3: CASSPAGAGIYEQYF
DNA: TGTGCCAGCTCACCGGCGGGGGCAGGGATCTACGAGCAGTACTTC

size: .
length: 11
V: TRBV7-2
D: .
J: TRBJ1-6
CDR3: CASSSTGPLHF
DNA: TGTGCCAGCAGCTCAACAGGCCCCCTCCACTTT

size: .
length: 15
V: TRBV11-2
D: TRBD1
J: TRBJ2-1
CDR3: CASREQGGQYNEQFF
DNA: TGTGCCAGCAGAGAACAGGGGGGCCAGTACAATGAGCAGTTCTTC